The entry below describes one TCR beta chain. Its cognate antigen is unknown. RNA transcripts gave rise to amplified TCR beta CDR3 regions. The HTBI primer set served for first-round RT-PCR of the TCR CDR3. TCRdb fed the multiplex PCR reads into MiXCR, producing one record per CDR3 protein. The profile shows some 380,000 distinct CDR3 sequences, approximately 13% of them singletons. This sample is drawn from a study of T cells in Graves' hyperthyroidism and ophthalmopathy. Findings and limits, study-wide: For ophthalmopathy, model prediction preceded onset by a median about 6.4 months. Ophthalmopathy was separated from stable hyperthyroidism by a 13 V-J model.

This CDR3 contains 13 residues. V lost 7 bases and J 4 bases, leaving 14 bases between the germline ends. The sequence came from a man under 40 with Graves' hyperthyroidism that later progressed to Graves' ophthalmopathy. The V call is TRBV12-3 or TRBV12-4, the J call TRBJ2-7; maybe TRBD2 (5 bases). Material for sequencing was blood. The CDR3, as DNA: TGTGCCAGCACCCCCGTCCCGGGGTACGAGCAGTACTTC. Residues: CASTPVPGYEQYF.